A single sample gave rise to the 18 T cell receptor beta chains below, sequenced in a study of CD8+ T cells in alopecia areata. The authors extracted RNA and reverse transcribed it into cDNA as the sequencing template. Only in-frame clones appear in the TCRdb table, and some are missing; sequencing was by immunoSEQ multiplex PCR. The profile shows approximately 150,000 clones, around 57% of them singletons. Sequenced input: CD4+ T cells sorted from blood. The receptors stem from a human donor in good health.

The rearrangement uses TRBV4-2 and TRBJ1-1; tentatively, D is TRBD1 (5 bases). In germline, CDR1 is LGHNA, CDR2 YNFKEQ. CDR3 length equals 15 residues. The ends were cut back, 1 base at V and 11 bases at J, with 20 bases in the middle. The CDR3 sequence: CASSQVYRTDSGAFF. As DNA, the CDR3 is TGTGCCAGCAGCCAAGTCTATCGAACCGACTCAGGGGCTTTCTTT.

The rearrangement joins TRBV4-1 to TRBJ2-1, with TRBD2 matching over 11 bases. Germline V CDR1 and CDR2: MGHRA, YSYEKL. J lost 0 bases, V lost 4 bases, and 5 bases had no gene match. The CDR3 sequence is 17 residues long. The CDR3 sequence is CASSLLAGGSSYNEQFF. The CDR3 DNA is TGCGCCAGCAGCCTTTTAGCGGGAGGGAGCTCCTACAATGAGCAGTTCTTC.

In its sample, this clone was seen a few times. Here the CDR3 reads CASREGGNQPQHF. The DNA for the CDR3 is TGCGCCAGCAGAGAAGGGGGCAATCAGCCCCAGCATTTT. The rearrangement uses TRBV5-1 and TRBJ1-5; possible D gene TRBD1, 5 bases. The CDR3 runs 13 residues. V shed 5 bases and J shed 2 bases, with 8 bases lying between them. CDR1 and CDR2 (germline): SGHRS, YFSETQ. Using reference TRBV5-1 and TRBJ1-5 for the parts outside the CDR3, the full variable domain is KAGVTQTPRYLIKTRGQQVTLSCSPISGHRSVSWYQQTPGQGLQFLFEYFSETQRNKGNFPGRFSGRQFSNSRSEMNVSTLELGDSALYLCASREGGNQPQHFGDGTRLSIL.

This clone was observed a handful of times. The chain carries TRBV25-1 and TRBJ1-5, with D possibly matching TRBD1 (5 bases). Trimming shortened V by 5 bases and J by 4 bases, and 15 bases separated the two germline ends. The CDR3 has 15 residues. Germline V gene data show CDR1 as MGHDK and CDR2 as SYGVNS. For the CDR3, the DNA is TGTGCCAGCAGTCCTCTTGGGGCAGGGAATCAGCCCCAGCATTTT. It translates to CASSPLGAGNQPQHF.

The chain recombines TRBV20-1 with TRBJ2-7, with D perhaps being TRBD1 or TRBD2 (5 bases each). Trimming cost V 3 bases and J 12 bases, with 15 bases left between them. Germline loops: CDR1 DFQATT, CDR2 SNEGSKA (reference sequence). This CDR3 is built from 11 residues. The DNA for the CDR3 is TGCAGTGCTAGGTCGGGGCAGGTCCGGTACTTC. This translates into CSARSGQVRYF.

This clone was observed a handful of times. This chain uses TRBV6-6 with TRBJ1-1; D might be TRBD1 (5 bases). The CDR3 sequence is 13 residues long. Germline CDR1 is MNHNY and CDR2 is SVGAGI (reference sequence). Trimming pared 7 bases from V and 2 bases from J, leaving 11 bases between. CDR3 nucleotides: TGTGCCAGCATACGGGGACTCAACACTGAAGCTTTCTTT. Its protein is CASIRGLNTEAFF.

The chain recombines TRBV5-1 with TRBJ2-7; 9 bases are a match to TRBD1. This CDR3 has 14 amino acids. Germline V gene sequence: CDR1 SGHRS, CDR2 YFSETQ. V shed 3 bases and J 2 bases; nucleotides not matched to a gene: 3. Here the CDR3 reads CASSYRTGAYEQYF. The CDR3 DNA reads TGCGCCAGCAGCTACCGGACAGGGGCCTACGAGCAGTACTTC.

V and J are TRBV2 and TRBJ1-2, with D maybe TRBD1 (5 bases). CDR3 length: 13 residues. CDR1 and CDR2 from the germline V gene are SNHLY and FYNNEI. V lost 4 bases and J lost 1, with 7 bases in between. The CDR3 reads CASSAGLNYGYTF. In DNA, the CDR3 is TGTGCCAGCAGTGCGGGACTTAACTATGGCTACACCTTC.

This rearrangement joins TRBV30 to TRBJ2-5; possibly TRBD2 for D (5 bases). Germline-derived CDR1 and CDR2 are GTSNPN and SVGIG (reference sequence). The CDR3 is made up of 14 amino acids. V lost 0 bases to trimming and J lost 5 bases, with 13 bases between them. CDR3 in amino acids: CAWSVSFGMETQYF. In DNA, the CDR3 is TGTGCCTGGAGTGTATCATTCGGGATGGAGACCCAGTACTTC.

The chain employs TRBV30 and TRBJ2-3; 15 nucleotides agree with TRBD2. Germline V gene data show CDR1 as GTSNPN and CDR2 as SVGIG (reference sequence). The CDR3 extends over 16 amino acids. The V and J ends lost 5 bases and 3 bases, in that order; junction bases with no gene match: 6. The CDR3: CAWSGLAGGWTDTQYF. The CDR3 coding sequence is TGTGCCTGGTCGGGACTAGCGGGAGGATGGACAGATACGCAGTATTTT.

This rearrangement joins TRBV18 to TRBJ2-7; TRBD1 aligns across 8 bases. J was trimmed by 1 base and V by 2 bases; bases with no gene match: 4. The CDR3 totals 15 residues. Germline CDR1 and CDR2: KGHSH and LQKENI. The CDR3, as DNA: TGTGCCAGCTCACCAAACACAGGGGGTTCCTACGAGCAGTACTTC. Translating it yields CASSPNTGGSYEQYF.

The chain links TRBV2 to TRBJ2-1, with 9 bases matching TRBD2. CDR1 SNHLY and CDR2 FYNNEI come from the germline V gene. The trim removed 2 bases at V and 9 bases at J, leaving 8 bases unmatched. The CDR3 loop spans 15 amino acids. CDR3 protein: CASSESSLAGTEQFF. DNA of the CDR3: TGTGCCAGCAGTGAATCGTCCCTAGCGGGGACTGAGCAGTTCTTC.

This clone has a handful of counts. The chain uses TRBV6-4 and TRBJ2-3, with no clear D. There are 13 residues in the CDR3. The germline gives CDR1 MRHNA, CDR2 SNTAGT. The V and J ends lost 4 bases and 8 bases respectively, with 13 bases between them. As DNA, the CDR3 is TGTGCCAGCAGTGTCCAGGAGCTGGGTACGCAGTATTTT. Residues: CASSVQELGTQYF.

This clone appeared a few times. V and J are TRBV5-1 and TRBJ2-5; D gene ambiguous. The germline V gene encodes CDR1 SGHRS and CDR2 YFSETQ. The CDR3 runs to 13 residues. The V and J ends lost 5 bases and 1 base respectively, with 9 bases between them. The CDR3, as DNA: TGCGCCAGCAGGAAGACGGGCCAAGAGACCCAGTACTTC. It specifies CASRKTGQETQYF.

The chain employs TRBV20-1 and TRBJ2-3, with TRBD2 matching 8 bases. The germline gives CDR1 DFQATT, CDR2 SNEGSKA (reference sequence). This CDR3 comprises 11 residues. With V trimmed by 1 base and J by 15 bases, 6 bases remained unmatched. The CDR3: CSARVAGGGYF. As DNA, the CDR3 is TGCAGTGCTAGAGTGGCGGGAGGCGGATATTTT.

This chain joins TRBV5-4 and TRBJ2-4, with D possibly TRBD2 on 5 matching bases. Germline-derived CDR1 and CDR2 are SGHNT and YYREEE (reference sequence). Trimming took off 0 bases at V and 0 bases at J, with 10 bases between the two ends. The CDR3 length is 16 residues. The CDR3 coding sequence is TGTGCCAGCAGCTTGGAGGGAGACCAAGCCAAAAACATTCAGTACTTC. This gives the protein CASSLEGDQAKNIQYF.

Written as DNA, the CDR3 is TGCGCCAGCAGCGCGCCGGGACCCCAAGGGCTTGGCTACACCTTC. It specifies CASSAPGPQGLGYTF. V is TRBV5-1 and J is TRBJ1-2, with a tentative D call TRBD1 (5 bases). This CDR3 region has 15 residues. Trimming shortened V by 4 bases and J by 7 bases, and 20 bases separated the two germline ends. The V gene's germline CDR1 is SGHRS and CDR2 YFSETQ.

V is TRBV25-1 and J is TRBJ2-5, with D hard to call. The CDR3 contains 14 residues. CDR1 is MGHDK, CDR2 SYGVNS, per germline. Between the trimmed V and J ends, which lost 5 bases and 5 bases, there was a span of 15 bases. In DNA, the CDR3 is TGTGCCAGCAGTTTCGGACGGCTCGGGGAGACCCAGTACTTC. Translated: CASSFGRLGETQYF.